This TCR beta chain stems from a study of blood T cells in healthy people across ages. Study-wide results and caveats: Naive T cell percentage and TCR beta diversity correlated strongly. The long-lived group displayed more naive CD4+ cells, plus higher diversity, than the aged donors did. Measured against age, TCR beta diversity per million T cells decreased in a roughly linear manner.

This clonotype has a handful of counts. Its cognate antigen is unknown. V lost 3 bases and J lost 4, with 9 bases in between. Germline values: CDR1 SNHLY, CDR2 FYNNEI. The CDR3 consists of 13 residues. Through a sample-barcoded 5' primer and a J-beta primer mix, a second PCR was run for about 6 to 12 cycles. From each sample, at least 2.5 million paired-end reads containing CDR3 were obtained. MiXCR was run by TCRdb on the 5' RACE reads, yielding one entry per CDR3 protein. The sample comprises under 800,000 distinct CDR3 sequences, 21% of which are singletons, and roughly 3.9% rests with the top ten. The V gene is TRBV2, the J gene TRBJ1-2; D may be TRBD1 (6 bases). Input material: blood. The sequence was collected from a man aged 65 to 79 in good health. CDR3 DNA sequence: TGTGCCAGCAGTGATGAAGGGGGCTATGGCTACACCTTC. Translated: CASSDEGGYGYTF.